The 23 T cell receptor beta chains below were found in one sample sequenced in a study of beta chain features in type 1 diabetes. Study conclusions and caveats: There was a moderate but significant shortening of TCRB CDR3s in all four CD4+ subsets of Type 1 diabetes patients.

Their target antigens are unknown. Reverse transcription of all isolated RNA meant that expressed TCRB transcripts were sequenced. Method: immunoSEQ multiplex PCR; TCRdb's copy keeps in-frame clones and lacks some. The table lists roughly 15,000 clones, 76% of them singletons. The sample consisted of stem cell memory CD4+ T cells from blood. The receptors stem from a woman between 18 and 30 years old with type 1 diabetes.

The CDR3 bases are TGCAGCGTTGAAGGTTCCAAGCTTAACTATGGCTACACCTTC. Residues: CSVEGSKLNYGYTF. The gene calls are TRBV29-1 and TRBJ1-2; no clear D. Germline CDR1 SQVTM, CDR2 ANQGSEA. V was trimmed by 1 base and J by 1 base, leaving 10 bases between them. This CDR3 is 14 amino acids long. The full variable domain, rest sourced from reference TRBV29-1 and TRBJ1-2, is SAVISQKPSRDICQRGTSLTIQCQVDSQVTMMFWYRQQPGQSLTLIATANQGSEATYESGFVIDKFPISRPNLTFSTLTVSNMSPEDSSIYLCSVEGSKLNYGYTFGSGTRLTVV.

The V gene is TRBV7-2, the J gene TRBJ2-7, with D possibly being TRBD1 or TRBD2 (6 bases each). The CDR3 consists of 15 residues. CDR1 SGHTA and CDR2 FQGNSA come from the germline V gene. V dropped 0 bases and J dropped 3 bases, with 12 bases sitting between them. For the CDR3, the DNA is TGTGCCAGCAGCTTAGCCCCCGGAGGGGGCTACGAGCAGTACGTC. Translated: CASSLAPGGGYEQYV.

This chain joins TRBV7-2 and TRBJ1-1; 8 bases fit TRBD1. V lost 0 bases, J lost 5 bases, and 2 bases stayed unmatched. The V gene's germline CDR1 is SGHTA and CDR2 FQGNSA. The CDR3 consists of 14 residues. CDR3 sequence (DNA): TGTGCCAGCAGCTTAGCCAGGGGGCGTACTGAAGCTTTCTTT. Translation gives CASSLARGRTEAFF.

The gene calls are TRBV6-1 and TRBJ1-3; 9 bases fit TRBD1. V shed 8 bases, J shed 0 bases, and the junction held 2 bases outside the gene matches. The CDR3 extends over 14 amino acids. CDR1 MNHNS and CDR2 SASEGT come from the germline V gene. CDR3 amino acids: CASGTGTSGNTIYF. The CDR3 DNA is TGTGCCAGCGGGACAGGGACCTCTGGAAACACCATATATTTT.

This clone was detected once. CDR3 residues: CASSHRGRVGHATNEKLFF. The CDR3 region has the DNA TGTGCCAGCAGTCACCGCGGCAGGGTGGGACATGCAACTAATGAAAAACTGTTTTTT. The V and J genes are TRBV27 and TRBJ1-4; D is perhaps TRBD1 (6 bases). The CDR3 contains 19 residues. Germline CDR1 MNHEY, CDR2 SMNVEV (reference sequence). The V and J ends lost 5 bases and 0 bases respectively, with 22 bases between them.

This chain connects TRBV28 to TRBJ2-7; the D is unclear. V shed 6 bases and J shed 2 bases, with 20 bases lying between them. Germline V gene data show CDR1 as MDHEN and CDR2 as SYDVKM. The CDR3 runs to 16 residues. CDR3 loop: CASRIRNPEAPYEQYF. The CDR3 DNA sequence: TGTGCCAGCAGAATAAGGAACCCAGAGGCCCCCTACGAGCAGTACTTC.

This clone has only a few counts. This sequence joins TRBV18 and TRBJ2-6, with 10 bases aligning to TRBD2. V trimming: 4 bases; J trimming: 4 bases; junction bases outside the gene matches: 13. CDR1 and CDR2 from the germline V gene are KGHSH and LQKENI. This CDR3 is 19 amino acids long. CDR3 amino acids: CASSLRHVAGGGGANVLTF. DNA for the CDR3: TGTGCCAGCTCACTCCGTCACGTAGCGGGAGGAGGCGGGGCCAACGTCCTGACTTTC.

The CDR3 nucleotides read TGTGCCAGCAGCGTACTCCCATCCCCCAGCGGGATTATCAATGAGCAGTTCTTC. It codes for CASSVLPSPSGIINEQFF. The V and J genes are TRBV9 and TRBJ2-1, with TRBD2 identical over 7 bases. This CDR3 is 18 amino acids long. Per germline, CDR1 SGDLS and CDR2 YYNGEE. Trimming removed 1 base from V and 6 bases from J; junction bases left unmatched: 16.

V gene TRBV18 combines with J gene TRBJ1-4; 7 nucleotides align to TRBD1. The V gene end was trimmed by 8 bases and the J gene end by 6 bases; junction bases not matched to a gene: 6. This CDR3 region has 13 residues. Germline V CDR1 and CDR2: KGHSH, LQKENI. CDR3 DNA: TGTGCCAGCCACGGACAGGCGGATGAAAAACTGTTTTTT. It is translated as CASHGQADEKLFF.

The genes are TRBV19 and TRBJ1-5; 11 bases are shared with TRBD1. CDR3 length equals 14 residues. Germline CDR1 LNHDA, CDR2 SQIVND (reference sequence). Trimming cost V 5 bases and J 6 bases; bases outside gene matches: 3. CDR3 bases: TGTGCCAGTAGTCCTGGGACAGGGGGTCAGCCCCAGCATTTT. Its translation: CASSPGTGGQPQHF. Using reference TRBV19 and TRBJ1-5 for the parts outside the CDR3, the full variable domain is DGGITQSPKYLFRKEGQNVTLSCEQNLNHDAMYWYRQDPGQGLRLIYYSQIVNDFQKGDIAEGYSVSREKKESFPLTVTSAQKNPTAFYLCASSPGTGGQPQHFGDGTRLSIL.

V is TRBV5-1 and J is TRBJ2-7; 12 bases agree with TRBD2. The CDR3 is made up of 13 amino acids. Trimming removed 3 bases from V and 7 bases from J; junction bases left unmatched: 2. Germline CDR1 and CDR2: SGHRS and YFSETQ. CDR3: CASSSGLAGEQYF. In nucleotides, the CDR3 is TGCGCCAGCAGCTCCGGACTAGCGGGAGAGCAGTACTTC.

V gene TRBV7-6 combines with J gene TRBJ2-1, with D perhaps TRBD2 (6 bases). With 4 bases removed from V and 0 bases from J, the gap between germline ends came to 13 bases. From germline, CDR1 is SGHVS and CDR2 FNYEAQ. The CDR3 consists of 16 residues. CDR3 in DNA: TGTGCCAGCAGCTCACTAGCTGAGAGCTCCTACAATGAGCAGTTCTTC. Its translation: CASSSLAESSYNEQFF.

The gene calls are TRBV19 and TRBJ2-1; 8 bases are a match to TRBD1. The J segment lost 6 bases and the V segment lost 5 bases, leaving 6 bases of the junction unmatched. In germline, CDR1 is LNHDA, CDR2 SQIVND (reference sequence). This CDR3 spans 14 amino acids. The CDR3 coding sequence is TGTGCCAGTAGTCTACAGGGGGACCTCAATGAGCAGTTCTTC. It translates to CASSLQGDLNEQFF.

The chain carries TRBV6-5 and TRBJ2-1, with 10 bases that match TRBD2. The germline gives CDR1 MNHEY, CDR2 SVGAGI. With 4 bases clipped from V and 2 bases from J, the junction kept 2 bases outside the gene matches. The CDR3 length is 15 residues. CDR3 loop: CASSSLAGAYNEQFF. DNA for the CDR3: TGTGCCAGCAGTTCCCTAGCGGGAGCCTACAATGAGCAGTTCTTC.

V usage is TRBV20-1 and J usage is TRBJ2-1; TRBD2 is a possible D gene (5 bases). CDR3 length: 10 amino acids. Germline V lookup: CDR1 DFQATT, CDR2 SNEGSKA (reference sequence). V was pared by 6 bases and J by 6 bases, with 6 bases between. The CDR3 protein is CSAEGNEQFF. Here the CDR3 DNA reads TGCAGTGCCGAGGGCAATGAGCAGTTCTTC.

V and J are TRBV19 and TRBJ2-5; 13 nucleotides agree with TRBD2. The CDR3 length is 16 residues. Germline trimming cut 5 bases from V and 3 bases from J; bases unmatched to any gene: 6. In germline, CDR1 is LNHDA, CDR2 SQIVND (reference sequence). The CDR3 DNA sequence: TGTGCCAGTAGTTTCGCCGGGACTAGCGGGAAAGAGACCCAGTACTTC. Its protein product is CASSFAGTSGKETQYF.

The chain joins TRBV11-1 to TRBJ2-1; maybe TRBD2 (5 bases). This CDR3 has 14 amino acids. Germline-derived CDR1 and CDR2 are SGHAT and FQDESV (reference sequence). Trimming took 1 base from V and 6 from J, leaving 10 bases between them. CDR3 coding DNA: TGTGCCAGCAGCTTAGAATCGGGGAGCAATGAGCAGTTCTTC. Its protein is CASSLESGSNEQFF.

The rearrangement joins TRBV11-2 to TRBJ2-1; TRBD2 agrees at 11 bases. The CDR3 totals 17 residues. Unmatched junction bases numbered 16, after V lost 5 bases and J lost 10 bases. Germline V gene data show CDR1 as SGHAT and CDR2 as FQNNGV. CDR3 coding DNA: TGTGCCAGCAGCCGCGTTTCGGGAGTAGCGGGAGGGTCGGAGCAGTTCTTC. The encoded protein is CASSRVSGVAGGSEQFF.

This sequence joins TRBV28 and TRBJ1-5, with D possibly TRBD1 on 5 matching bases. The germline V gene has CDR1 MDHEN and CDR2 SYDVKM. This CDR3 has 15 amino acids. The V end was cut by 5 bases, the J end by 1 base, with 12 bases between. The CDR3 loop is CASSPPDRSNQPQHF. For the CDR3, the DNA is TGTGCCAGCAGTCCCCCCGACAGAAGCAATCAGCCCCAGCATTTT.

This chain connects TRBV7-9 to TRBJ2-3; 8 nucleotides line up with TRBD2. Germline CDR1 SEHNR, CDR2 FQNEAQ (reference sequence). The CDR3 covers 14 residues. J gave up 8 bases and V 3 bases, and 7 bases lay outside the gene matches. The CDR3 loop reads CASSLSWTSTTQYF. DNA of the CDR3: TGTGCCAGCAGCTTGTCCTGGACTAGCACTACGCAGTATTTT. Drawing the rest from reference TRBV7-9 and TRBJ2-3, the complete variable domain is DTGVSQNPRHKITKRGQNVTFRCDPISEHNRLYWYRQTLGQGPEFLTYFQNEAQLEKSRLLSDRFSAERPKGSFSTLEIQRTEQGDSAMYLCASSLSWTSTTQYFGPGTRLTVL.

A single count supports this clone. This rearrangement joins TRBV18 to TRBJ2-1; 13 nucleotides align to TRBD2. The CDR3 sequence is 17 residues long. J was trimmed by 6 bases and V by 0 bases; bases with no gene match: 5. The germline V gene has CDR1 KGHSH and CDR2 LQKENI. CDR3 sequence reads: CASSPPGLAGVSNEQFF. The CDR3 DNA is TGTGCCAGCTCACCACCCGGACTAGCGGGAGTCTCCAATGAGCAGTTCTTC.

This clone came up a few times. The CDR3 here is CASSLGLAGEGEQFF. CDR3 in DNA: TGTGCCAGCAGCTTGGGACTAGCGGGAGAGGGTGAGCAGTTCTTC. The J gene is TRBJ2-1, the V gene TRBV7-8; 14 nucleotides agree with TRBD2. With 3 bases clipped from V and 9 bases from J, the junction kept 4 bases outside the gene matches. The CDR3 loop spans 15 amino acids. From germline, CDR1 is SGHVS and CDR2 FQNEAQ.

The chain couples TRBV18 to TRBJ2-1; TRBD2 is a possible D gene (6 bases). Per germline, CDR1 KGHSH and CDR2 LQKENI. The CDR3 has 19 amino acids. V dropped 6 bases and J dropped 0 bases, with 24 bases sitting between them. The CDR3 is CASSLRDGSGISSYNEQFF. Written as DNA, the CDR3 is TGTGCCAGCTCCCTTCGGGATGGTAGCGGAATTAGCTCCTACAATGAGCAGTTCTTC.